The sequence of this T cell receptor (beta chain) was determined in a study of siplizumab effects on memory and regulatory T cells. Per-sample assaying covered roughly 10^5 TCR templates. The table came from immunoSEQ multiplex PCR; TCRdb's copy has only in-frame clones and leaves some out. The table records approximately 110,000 clones, just over 90% of them present only once. Note on this clone: Its antigen is undetermined.

Findings of the study overall: Memory cells that were CD4+ and unstimulated gave rise to alloreactive sequences, which siplizumab significantly reduced. Reactions containing siplizumab showed mappable alloreactive CD4+ clones averaging about 66% Treg-derived, versus 25% to 30% in controls. In roughly 75-96% of proliferating CD4+ or CD8+ clones, a naive or memory phenotype could not be assigned.

The CDR3 loop spans 12 amino acids. V gave up 4 bases and J gave up 8 bases, with 9 bases separating them. Looked up from germline, CDR1 is SGHAT and CDR2 is FQNNGV. The V gene is TRBV11-2, the J gene TRBJ2-1, with D possibly TRBD1 on 6 matching bases. Material for sequencing was CD4+ T cells sorted from blood. This TCR came from a human donor in good health. CDR3 region: CASSYRAHEQFF. For the CDR3, the DNA is TGTGCCAGCAGCTACAGGGCCCATGAGCAGTTCTTC.